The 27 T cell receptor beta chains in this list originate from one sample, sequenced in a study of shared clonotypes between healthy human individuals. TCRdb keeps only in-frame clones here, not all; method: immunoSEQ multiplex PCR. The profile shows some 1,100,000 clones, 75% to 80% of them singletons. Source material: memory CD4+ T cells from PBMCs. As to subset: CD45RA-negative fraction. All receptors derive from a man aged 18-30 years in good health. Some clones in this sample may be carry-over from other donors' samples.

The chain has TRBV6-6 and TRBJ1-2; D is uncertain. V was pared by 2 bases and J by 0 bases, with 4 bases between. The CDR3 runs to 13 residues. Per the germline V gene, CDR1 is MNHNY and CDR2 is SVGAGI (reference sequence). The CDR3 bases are TGTGCCAGCAGTTACCGTACTAACTATGGCTACACCTTC. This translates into CASSYRTNYGYTF.

This chain's CDR3 is CASSFLQGTSTDTQYF. The DNA for the CDR3 is TGTGCCAGCAGCTTTTTACAGGGGACTAGCACAGATACGCAGTATTTT. The chain links TRBV7-9 to TRBJ2-3; D is possibly TRBD1 (7 bases). Trimming took off 3 bases at V and 0 bases at J, with 13 bases between the two ends. Germline-derived CDR1 and CDR2 are SEHNR and FQNEAQ (reference sequence). The CDR3 contains 16 residues.

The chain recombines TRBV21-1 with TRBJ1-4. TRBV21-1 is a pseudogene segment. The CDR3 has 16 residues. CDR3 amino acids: CASSKDGSSTNEKLFF. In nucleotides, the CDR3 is TGTGCCAGCAGCAAAGATGGGAGTTCCACTAATGAAAAACTGTTTTTT.

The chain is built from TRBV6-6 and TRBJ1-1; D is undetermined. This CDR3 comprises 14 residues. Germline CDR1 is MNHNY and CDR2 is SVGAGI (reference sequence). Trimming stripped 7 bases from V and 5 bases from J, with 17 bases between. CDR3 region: CASMTRRGSTEAFF. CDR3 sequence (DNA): TGTGCCAGCATGACACGACGGGGATCTACTGAAGCTTTCTTT.

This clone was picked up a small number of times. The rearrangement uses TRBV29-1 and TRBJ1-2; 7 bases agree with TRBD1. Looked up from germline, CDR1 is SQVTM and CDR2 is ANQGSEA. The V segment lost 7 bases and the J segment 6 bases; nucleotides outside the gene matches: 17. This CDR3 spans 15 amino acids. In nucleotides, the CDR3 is TGCAGCGCCGACAGGGTCACAGGCCGGATTAATGGCTACACCTTC. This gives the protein CSADRVTGRINGYTF.

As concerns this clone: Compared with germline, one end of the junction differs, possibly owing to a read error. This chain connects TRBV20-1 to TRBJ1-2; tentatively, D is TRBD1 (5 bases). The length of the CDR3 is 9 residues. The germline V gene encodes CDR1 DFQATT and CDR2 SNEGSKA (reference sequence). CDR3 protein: CSAGGTTDF. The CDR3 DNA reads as TGCAGTGCTGGGGGTACGACAGATTTC.

The CDR3 reads CASSLGPITDTQYF. The CDR3 DNA sequence: TGTGCCAGCAGCTTGGGACCTATCACAGATACGCAGTATTTT. This chain joins TRBV5-6 and TRBJ2-3; D unclear. CDR1 SGHDT and CDR2 YYEEEE come from the germline V gene. The CDR3 totals 14 residues. Trimming pared 0 bases from V and 2 bases from J, leaving 7 bases between. Complete variable domain (other parts from reference TRBV5-6 and TRBJ2-3): DAGVTQSPTHLIKTRGQQVTLRCSPKSGHDTVSWYQQALGQGPQFIFQYYEEEERQRGNFPDRFSGHQFPNYSSELNVNALLLGDSALYLCASSLGPITDTQYFGPGTRLTVL.

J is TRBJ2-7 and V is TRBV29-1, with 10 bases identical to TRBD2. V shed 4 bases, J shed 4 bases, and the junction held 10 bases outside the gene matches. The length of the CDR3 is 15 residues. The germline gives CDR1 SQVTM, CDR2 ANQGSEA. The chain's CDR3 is CSVAASGRSSYEQYF. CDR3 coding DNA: TGCAGCGTTGCAGCTAGCGGGAGATCTAGTTACGAGCAGTACTTC.

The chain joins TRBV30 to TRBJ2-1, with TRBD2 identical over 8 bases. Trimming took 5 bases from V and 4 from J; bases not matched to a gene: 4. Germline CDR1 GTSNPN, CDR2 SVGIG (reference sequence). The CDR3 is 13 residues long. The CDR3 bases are TGTGCCTGGGCGGGAGGCCCATACAATGAGCAGTTCTTC. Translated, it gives CAWAGGPYNEQFF.

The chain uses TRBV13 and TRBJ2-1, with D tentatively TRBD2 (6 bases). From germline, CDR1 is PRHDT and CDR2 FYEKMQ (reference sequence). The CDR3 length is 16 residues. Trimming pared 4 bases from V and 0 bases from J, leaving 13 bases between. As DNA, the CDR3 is TGTGCCAGCAGCTGGTATAGCGGTAGCTCCTACAATGAGCAGTTCTTC. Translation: CASSWYSGSSYNEQFF.

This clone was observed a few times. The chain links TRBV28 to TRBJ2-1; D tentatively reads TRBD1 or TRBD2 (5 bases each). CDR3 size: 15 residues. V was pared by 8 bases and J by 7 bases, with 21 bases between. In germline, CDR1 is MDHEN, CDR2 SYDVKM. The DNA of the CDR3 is TGTGCCAGCTCAGGCCCCGGGACGGCAGATAATGAGCAGTTCTTC. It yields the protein CASSGPGTADNEQFF. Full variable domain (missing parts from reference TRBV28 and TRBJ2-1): DVKVTQSSRYLVKRTGEKVFLECVQDMDHENMFWYRQDPGLGLRLIYFSYDVKMKEKGDIPEGYSVSREKKERFSLILESASTNQTSMYLCASSGPGTADNEQFFGPGTRLTVL.

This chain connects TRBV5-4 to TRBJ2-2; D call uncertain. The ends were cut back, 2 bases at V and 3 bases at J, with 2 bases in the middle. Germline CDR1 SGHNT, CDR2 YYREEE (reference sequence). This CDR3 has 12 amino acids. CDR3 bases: TGTGCCAGCAGCTTTTACACCGGGGAGCTGTTTTTT. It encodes CASSFYTGELFF.

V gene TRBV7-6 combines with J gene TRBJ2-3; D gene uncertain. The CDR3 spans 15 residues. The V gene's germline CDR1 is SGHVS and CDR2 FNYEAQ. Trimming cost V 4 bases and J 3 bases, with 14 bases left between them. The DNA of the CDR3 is TGTGCCAGCAGCTCCCAGCTCCGAAGGACAGATACGCAGTATTTT. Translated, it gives CASSSQLRRTDTQYF.

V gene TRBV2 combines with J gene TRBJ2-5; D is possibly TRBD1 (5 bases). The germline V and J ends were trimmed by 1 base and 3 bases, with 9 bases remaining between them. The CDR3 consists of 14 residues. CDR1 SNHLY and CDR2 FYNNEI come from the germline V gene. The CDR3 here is CASSEDEGEETQYF. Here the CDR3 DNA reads TGTGCCAGCAGTGAAGATGAAGGGGAAGAGACCCAGTACTTC.

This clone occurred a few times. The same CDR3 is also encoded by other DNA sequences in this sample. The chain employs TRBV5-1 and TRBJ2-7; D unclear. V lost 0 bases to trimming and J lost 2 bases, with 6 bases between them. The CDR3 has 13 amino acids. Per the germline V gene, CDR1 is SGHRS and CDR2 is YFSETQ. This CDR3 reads CASSLDGTYEQYF. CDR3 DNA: TGCGCCAGCAGCTTGGACGGTACCTACGAGCAGTACTTC.

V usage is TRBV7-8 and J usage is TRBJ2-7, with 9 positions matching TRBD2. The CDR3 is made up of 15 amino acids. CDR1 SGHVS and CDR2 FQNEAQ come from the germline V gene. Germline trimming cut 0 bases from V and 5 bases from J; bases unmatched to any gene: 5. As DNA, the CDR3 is TGTGCCAGCAGCTTAGCGGTAGCGGGAGAACACGAGCAGTACTTC. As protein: CASSLAVAGEHEQYF.

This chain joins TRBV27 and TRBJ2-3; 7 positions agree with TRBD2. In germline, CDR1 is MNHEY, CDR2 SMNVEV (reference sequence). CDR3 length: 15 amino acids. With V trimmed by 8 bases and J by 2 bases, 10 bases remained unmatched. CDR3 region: CASGMSGTDTDTQYF. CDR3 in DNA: TGTGCCAGCGGGATGAGCGGGACTGACACAGATACGCAGTATTTT.

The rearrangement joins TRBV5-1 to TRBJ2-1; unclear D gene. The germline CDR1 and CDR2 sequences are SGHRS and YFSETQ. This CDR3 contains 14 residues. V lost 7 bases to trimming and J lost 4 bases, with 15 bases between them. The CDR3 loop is CASSADPLYNEQFF. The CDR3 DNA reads TGCGCCAGCTCGGCCGACCCCCTTTACAATGAGCAGTTCTTC.

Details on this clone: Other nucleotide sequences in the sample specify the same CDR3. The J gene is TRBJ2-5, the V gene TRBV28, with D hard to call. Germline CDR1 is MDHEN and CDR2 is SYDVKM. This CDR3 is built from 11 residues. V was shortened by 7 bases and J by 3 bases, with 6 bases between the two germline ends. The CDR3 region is CASTSEETQYF. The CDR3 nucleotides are TGTGCCAGCACCTCTGAAGAGACCCAGTACTTC.

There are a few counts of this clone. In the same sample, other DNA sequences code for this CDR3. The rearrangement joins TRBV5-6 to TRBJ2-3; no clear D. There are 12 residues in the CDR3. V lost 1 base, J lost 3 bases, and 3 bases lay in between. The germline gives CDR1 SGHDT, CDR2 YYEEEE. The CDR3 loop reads CASSLLTDTQYF. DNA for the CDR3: TGTGCCAGCAGCTTGCTGACAGATACGCAGTATTTT.

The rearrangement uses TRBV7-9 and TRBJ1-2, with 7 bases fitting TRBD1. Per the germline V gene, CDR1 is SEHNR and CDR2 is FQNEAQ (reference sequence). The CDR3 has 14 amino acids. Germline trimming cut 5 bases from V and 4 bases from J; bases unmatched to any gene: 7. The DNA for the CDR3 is TGTGCCAGCAGCCCACGGGGACAGACCTATGGCTACACCTTC. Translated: CASSPRGQTYGYTF. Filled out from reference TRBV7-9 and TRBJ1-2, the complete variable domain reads DTGVSQNPRHKITKRGQNVTFRCDPISEHNRLYWYRQTLGQGPEFLTYFQNEAQLEKSRLLSDRFSAERPKGSFSTLEIQRTEQGDSAMYLCASSPRGQTYGYTFGSGTRLTVV.

Written as DNA, the CDR3 is TGCGCCAGCAGCCATAGACAGGGGGCTGGGGAGACCCAGTACTTC. Its translation: CASSHRQGAGETQYF. The V call is TRBV4-3, the J call TRBJ2-5, with 10 bases that match TRBD1. J was trimmed by 5 bases and V by 3 bases; bases with no gene match: 6. Germline V CDR1 and CDR2: LGHNA, YSLEER. This CDR3 comprises 15 residues.

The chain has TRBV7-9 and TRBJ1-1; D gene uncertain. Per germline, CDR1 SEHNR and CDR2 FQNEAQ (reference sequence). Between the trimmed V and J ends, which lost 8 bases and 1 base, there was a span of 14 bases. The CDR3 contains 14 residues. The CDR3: CASGLRRQNTEAFF. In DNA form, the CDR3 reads TGTGCCAGCGGACTGAGACGGCAGAACACTGAAGCTTTCTTT.

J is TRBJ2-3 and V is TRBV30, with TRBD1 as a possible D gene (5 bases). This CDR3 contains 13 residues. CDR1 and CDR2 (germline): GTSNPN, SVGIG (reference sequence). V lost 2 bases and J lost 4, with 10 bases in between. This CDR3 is CAWSFQGADTQYF. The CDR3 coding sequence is TGTGCCTGGAGTTTCCAGGGTGCAGATACGCAGTATTTT.

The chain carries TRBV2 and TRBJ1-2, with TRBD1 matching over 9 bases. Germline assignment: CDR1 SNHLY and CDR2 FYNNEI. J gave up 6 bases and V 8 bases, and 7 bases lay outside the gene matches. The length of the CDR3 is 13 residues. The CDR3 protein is CASAYTGGDGYTF. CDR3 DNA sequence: TGTGCCAGCGCCTACACAGGGGGCGATGGCTACACCTTC.

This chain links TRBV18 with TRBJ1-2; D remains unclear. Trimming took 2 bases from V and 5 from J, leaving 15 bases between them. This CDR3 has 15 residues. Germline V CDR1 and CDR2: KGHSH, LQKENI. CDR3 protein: CASSPAGPTMYGYTF. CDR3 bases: TGTGCCAGCTCACCAGCTGGCCCCACTATGTATGGCTACACCTTC.

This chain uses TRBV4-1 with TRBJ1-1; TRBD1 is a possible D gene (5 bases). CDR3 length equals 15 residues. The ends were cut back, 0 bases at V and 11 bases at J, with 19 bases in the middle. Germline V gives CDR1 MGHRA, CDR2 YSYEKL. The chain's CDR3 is CASSQEGGGGGKAFF. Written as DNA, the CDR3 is TGCGCCAGCAGCCAAGAAGGTGGCGGGGGGGGAAAGGCTTTCTTT.